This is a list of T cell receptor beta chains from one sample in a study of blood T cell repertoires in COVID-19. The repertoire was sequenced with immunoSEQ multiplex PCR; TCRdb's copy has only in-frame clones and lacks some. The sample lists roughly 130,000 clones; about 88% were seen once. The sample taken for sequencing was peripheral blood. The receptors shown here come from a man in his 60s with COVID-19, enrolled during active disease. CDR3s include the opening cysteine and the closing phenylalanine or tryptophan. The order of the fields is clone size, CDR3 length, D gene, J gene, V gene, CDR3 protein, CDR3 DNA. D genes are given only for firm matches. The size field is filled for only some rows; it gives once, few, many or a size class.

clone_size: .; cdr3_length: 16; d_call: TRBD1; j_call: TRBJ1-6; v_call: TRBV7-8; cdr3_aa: CASSPLDRGNNSPLHF; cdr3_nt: TGTGCCAGCAGCCCCCTAGACAGGGGTAATAATTCACCCCTCCACTTT
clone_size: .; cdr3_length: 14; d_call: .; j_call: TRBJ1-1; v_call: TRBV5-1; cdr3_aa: CASSGGLMNTEAFF; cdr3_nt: TGCGCCAGCAGCGGGGGACTCATGAACACTGAAGCTTTCTTT
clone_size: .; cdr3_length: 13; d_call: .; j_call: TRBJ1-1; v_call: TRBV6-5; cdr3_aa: CASSYRGETEAFF; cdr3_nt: TGTGCCAGCAGTTACCGGGGAGAAACTGAAGCTTTCTTT
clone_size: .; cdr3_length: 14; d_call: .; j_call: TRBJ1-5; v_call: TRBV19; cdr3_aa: CASSTSNGNQPQHF; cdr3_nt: TGTGCCAGTAGTACCTCCAACGGTAATCAGCCCCAGCATTTT
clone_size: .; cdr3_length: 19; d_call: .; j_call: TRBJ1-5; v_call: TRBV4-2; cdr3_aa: CASSQDEGVTNYSNQPQHF; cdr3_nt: TGTGCCAGCAGCCAAGATGAAGGAGTAACCAACTATAGCAATCAGCCCCAGCATTTT
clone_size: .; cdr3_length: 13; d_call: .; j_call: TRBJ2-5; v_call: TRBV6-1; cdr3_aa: CASSETGQETQYF; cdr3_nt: TGTGCCAGCAGTGAAACAGGTCAAGAGACCCAGTACTTC
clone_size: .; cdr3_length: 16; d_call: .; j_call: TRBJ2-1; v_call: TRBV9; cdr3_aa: CASSVEGGGTYNEQFF; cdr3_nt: TGTGCCAGCAGCGTAGAAGGTGGGGGGACCTACAATGAGCAGTTCTTC
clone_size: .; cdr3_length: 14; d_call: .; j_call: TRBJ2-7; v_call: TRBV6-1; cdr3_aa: CASSEQWGSDEQYF; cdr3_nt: TGTGCCAGCAGTGAACAGTGGGGCAGCGACGAGCAGTACTTC
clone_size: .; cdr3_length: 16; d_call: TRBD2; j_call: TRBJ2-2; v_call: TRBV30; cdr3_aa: CAWSDSGTSDTGELFF; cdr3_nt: TGTGCCTGGAGTGATTCCGGGACTAGCGACACCGGGGAGCTGTTTTTT
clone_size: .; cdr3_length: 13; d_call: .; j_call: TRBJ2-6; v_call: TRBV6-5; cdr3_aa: CASKASGANVLTF; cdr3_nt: TGTGCCAGCAAAGCTTCTGGGGCCAACGTCCTGACTTTC
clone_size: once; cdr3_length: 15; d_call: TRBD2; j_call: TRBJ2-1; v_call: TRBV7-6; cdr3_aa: CASSLVAGGYNEQFF; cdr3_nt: TGTGCCAGCAGCTTAGTGGCGGGAGGGTACAATGAGCAGTTCTTC
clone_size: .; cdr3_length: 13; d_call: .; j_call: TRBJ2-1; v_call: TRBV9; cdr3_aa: CASGESSYNEQFF; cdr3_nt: TGTGCCAGCGGAGAGAGCTCCTACAATGAGCAGTTCTTC
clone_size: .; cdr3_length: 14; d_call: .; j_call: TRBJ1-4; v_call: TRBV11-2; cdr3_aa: CASSPGDVNEKLFF; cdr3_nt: TGTGCCAGCAGCCCAGGGGACGTTAATGAAAAACTGTTTTTT
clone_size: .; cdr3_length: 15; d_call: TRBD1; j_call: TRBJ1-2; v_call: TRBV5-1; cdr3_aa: CASSSTGGEIGGYTF; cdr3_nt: TGCGCCAGCAGCTCGACAGGGGGCGAGATAGGTGGCTACACCTTC
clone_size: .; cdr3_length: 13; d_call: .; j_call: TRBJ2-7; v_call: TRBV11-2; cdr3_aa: CASNPTANYEQYF; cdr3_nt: TGTGCCAGCAACCCGACAGCGAACTACGAGCAGTACTTC
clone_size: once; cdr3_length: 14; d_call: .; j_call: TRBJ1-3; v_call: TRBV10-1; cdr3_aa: CASTPGNPGNTIYF; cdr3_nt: TGCGCCAGCACCCCAGGGAATCCTGGAAACACCATATATTTT
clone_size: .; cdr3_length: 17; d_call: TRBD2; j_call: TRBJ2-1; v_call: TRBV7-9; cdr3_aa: CASSLRDSGRGLDEQFF; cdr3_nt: TGTGCCAGCAGCTTACGGGATAGCGGGAGGGGGTTGGATGAGCAGTTCTTC
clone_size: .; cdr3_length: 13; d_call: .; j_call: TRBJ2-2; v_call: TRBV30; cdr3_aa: CAWNGRMAGELFF; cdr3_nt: TGTGCCTGGAACGGGAGAATGGCCGGGGAGCTGTTTTTT